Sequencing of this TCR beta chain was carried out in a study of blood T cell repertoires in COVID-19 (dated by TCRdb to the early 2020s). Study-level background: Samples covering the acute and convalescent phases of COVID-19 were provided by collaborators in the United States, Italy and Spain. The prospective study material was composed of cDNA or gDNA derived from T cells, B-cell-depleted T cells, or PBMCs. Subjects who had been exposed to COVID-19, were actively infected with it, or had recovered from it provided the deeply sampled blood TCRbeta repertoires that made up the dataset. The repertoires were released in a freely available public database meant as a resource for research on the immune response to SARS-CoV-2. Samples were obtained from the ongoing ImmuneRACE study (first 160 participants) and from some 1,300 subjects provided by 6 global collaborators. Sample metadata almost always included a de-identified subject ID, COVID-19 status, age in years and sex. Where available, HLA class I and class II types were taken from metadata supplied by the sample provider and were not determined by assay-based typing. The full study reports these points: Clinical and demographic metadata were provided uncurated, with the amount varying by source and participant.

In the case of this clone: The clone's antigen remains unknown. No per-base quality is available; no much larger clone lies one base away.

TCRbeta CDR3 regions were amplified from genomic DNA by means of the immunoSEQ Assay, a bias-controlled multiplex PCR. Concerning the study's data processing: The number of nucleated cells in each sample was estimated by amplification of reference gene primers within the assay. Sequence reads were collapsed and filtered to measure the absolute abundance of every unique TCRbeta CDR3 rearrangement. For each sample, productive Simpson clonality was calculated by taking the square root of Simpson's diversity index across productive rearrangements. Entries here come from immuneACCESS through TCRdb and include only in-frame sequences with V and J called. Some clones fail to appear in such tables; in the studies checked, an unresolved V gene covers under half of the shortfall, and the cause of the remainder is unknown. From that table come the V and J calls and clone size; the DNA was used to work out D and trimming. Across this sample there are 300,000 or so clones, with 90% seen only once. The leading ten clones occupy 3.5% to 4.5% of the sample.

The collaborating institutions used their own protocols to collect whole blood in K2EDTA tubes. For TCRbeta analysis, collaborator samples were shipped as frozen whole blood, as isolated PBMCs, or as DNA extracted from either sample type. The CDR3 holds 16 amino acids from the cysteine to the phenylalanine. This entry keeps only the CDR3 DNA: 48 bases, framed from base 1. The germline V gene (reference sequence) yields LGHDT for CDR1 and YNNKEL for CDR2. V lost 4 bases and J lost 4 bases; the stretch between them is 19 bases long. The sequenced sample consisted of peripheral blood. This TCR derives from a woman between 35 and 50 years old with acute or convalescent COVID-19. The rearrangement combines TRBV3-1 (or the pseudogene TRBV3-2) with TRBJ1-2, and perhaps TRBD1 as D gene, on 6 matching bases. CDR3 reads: CASSLTPTGRGYGYTF. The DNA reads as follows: TGTGCCAGCAGCCTTACTCCGACAGGCCGGGGCTATGGCTACACCTTC.